The clone carrying this T cell receptor beta chain appeared a single time. In the original workflow: Using reference gene primer amplification, nucleated cell counts were estimated. Data came from immunoSEQ multiplex PCR; TCRdb stores just in-frame clones and leaves some out. V and J calls plus clone size are reproduced from that table; the DNA served to infer D and trimming. The sample lists 85,000 to 100,000 clones, roughly 76% occurring once. Patients at the Seattle site were enrolled during active infection and followed longitudinally. This CDR3 region has 14 residues. Trimming cost V 9 bases and J 6 bases; bases outside gene matches: 8. Germline V gene data show CDR1 as SGHNT and CDR2 as YYREEE (reference sequence). The entry originates in a study of blood T cell repertoires in COVID-19. Across the study: Specimens from acute and convalescent COVID-19 originated in the United States, Italy and Spain. The analysed material was cDNA or gDNA that came from T cells, B-cell-depleted T cells, or PBMCs.

The receptor was derived from an elderly man with COVID-19, enrolled during active disease. What was sequenced was peripheral blood. The V call is TRBV5-4, the J call TRBJ2-1, with 11 nucleotides matching TRBD2. CDR3 amino acids: CATPASGRLNEQFF. CDR3 DNA sequence: TGTGCCACCCCAGCTAGCGGGAGGCTCAATGAGCAGTTCTTC.